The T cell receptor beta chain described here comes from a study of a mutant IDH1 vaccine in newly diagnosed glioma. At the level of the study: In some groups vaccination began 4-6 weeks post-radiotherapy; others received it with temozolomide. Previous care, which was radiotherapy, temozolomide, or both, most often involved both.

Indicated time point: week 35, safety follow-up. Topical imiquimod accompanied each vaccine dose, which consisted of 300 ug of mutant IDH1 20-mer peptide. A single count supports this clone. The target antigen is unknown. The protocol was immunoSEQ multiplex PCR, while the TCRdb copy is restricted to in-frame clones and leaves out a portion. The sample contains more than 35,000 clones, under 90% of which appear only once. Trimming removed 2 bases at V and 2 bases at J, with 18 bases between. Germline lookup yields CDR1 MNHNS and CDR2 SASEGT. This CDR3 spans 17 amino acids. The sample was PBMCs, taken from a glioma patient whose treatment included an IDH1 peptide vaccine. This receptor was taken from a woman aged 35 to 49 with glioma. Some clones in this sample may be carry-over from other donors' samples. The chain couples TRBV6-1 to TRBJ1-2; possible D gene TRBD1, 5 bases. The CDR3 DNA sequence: TGTGCCAGCAGTGAAAGGGGTGGTCGTCAAATAAACTATGGCTACACCTTC. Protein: CASSERGGRQINYGYTF.